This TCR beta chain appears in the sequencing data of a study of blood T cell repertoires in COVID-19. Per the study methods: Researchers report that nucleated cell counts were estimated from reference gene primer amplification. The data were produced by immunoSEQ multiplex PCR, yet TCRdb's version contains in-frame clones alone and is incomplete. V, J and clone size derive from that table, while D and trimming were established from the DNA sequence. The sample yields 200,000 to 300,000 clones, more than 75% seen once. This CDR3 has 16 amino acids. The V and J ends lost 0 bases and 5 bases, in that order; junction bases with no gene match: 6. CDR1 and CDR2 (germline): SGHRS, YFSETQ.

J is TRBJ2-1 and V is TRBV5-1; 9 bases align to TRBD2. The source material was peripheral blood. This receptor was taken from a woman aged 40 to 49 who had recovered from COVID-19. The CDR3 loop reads CASSLAPAGGDNEQFF. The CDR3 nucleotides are TGCGCCAGCAGCTTGGCCCCGGCGGGAGGGGACAATGAGCAGTTCTTC.